A selection of T cell receptor beta chains follows, all from one sample in a study of naive and memory T cell subsets. TCRdb re-called the UMI-ligation and nested PCR reads with MiXCR, one entry per CDR3 protein. This table holds around 30,000 distinct CDR3 sequences, about 18% found once. The sample was effector memory CD4+ T cells from blood. These receptors came from a human donor in good health. Each CDR3 is given with its conserved first and last residue. Each record gives: D gene, V gene, clone size, J gene, CDR3 protein, CDR3 DNA. A D gene is named only where the DNA matches it firmly. Clone size is shown for a subset of rows, as once, few, many or a class of expanded clone.

.	TRBV12-3/TRBV12-4	many	TRBJ1-5	CASSLAGPRAPQHF	TGTGCCAGCAGTTTAGCCGGCCCTAGAGCGCCCCAGCATTTT
TRBD2	TRBV6-6	few	TRBJ2-7	CASTSGGINYEQYF	TGTGCCAGCACTAGCGGGGGTATCAACTACGAGCAGTACTTC
.	TRBV24-1	.	TRBJ2-1	CATSDPGGNSYNEQFF	TGTGCCACCAGTGATCCCGGGGGTAATTCCTACAATGAGCAGTTCTTC
.	TRBV28	.	TRBJ2-5	CASSLLGREKETQYF	TGTGCCAGCAGTTTATTGGGCAGGGAGAAAGAGACCCAGTACTTC
TRBD1	TRBV20-1	few	TRBJ2-2	CSARAFGQGTGELFF	TGCAGTGCTAGAGCTTTCGGACAGGGAACCGGGGAGCTGTTTTTT
.	TRBV7-6	few	TRBJ2-1	CASSSQVRGYSYNEQFF	TGTGCCAGCAGCTCCCAGGTGCGGGGCTACTCCTACAATGAGCAGTTCTTC
.	TRBV5-4	many	TRBJ2-2	CASSSSQGTGELFF	TGTGCCAGCAGCTCCTCACAGGGAACCGGGGAGCTGTTTTTT
.	TRBV29-1	.	TRBJ1-1	CSVYRRGTEAFF	TGCAGCGTTTACAGGAGAGGCACTGAAGCTTTCTTT
TRBD1	TRBV6-2/TRBV6-3	.	TRBJ2-6	CATRPYGQGAYGANVLTF	TGTGCCACCCGACCTTATGGACAGGGGGCGTATGGGGCCAACGTCCTGACTTTC
.	TRBV30	.	TRBJ1-4	CAWSTQTGNEKLFF	TGTGCCTGGAGTACCCAGACGGGGAATGAAAAACTGTTTTTT
.	TRBV7-9	many	TRBJ1-1	CASSLGTLNTEAFF	TGTGCCAGCAGCTTAGGGACCCTGAACACTGAAGCTTTCTTT
.	TRBV2	many	TRBJ1-5	CASDGTVNSNQPQHF	TGTGCCAGCGACGGTACGGTAAATAGCAATCAGCCCCAGCATTTT
TRBD1	TRBV3-1	.	TRBJ2-7	CASSPTGTNEQYF	TGTGCCAGCAGCCCGACAGGGACGAACGAGCAGTACTTC
.	TRBV7-6	many	TRBJ1-1	CASSLLPAVGTEAFF	TGTGCCAGCAGCTTACTGCCCGCGGTGGGCACTGAAGCTTTCTTT
.	TRBV3-1	many	TRBJ1-5	CASSQGEQPQHF	TGTGCCAGCAGCCAGGGTGAACAGCCCCAGCATTTT
.	TRBV20-1	.	TRBJ1-2	CSARDTAGANYGYTF	TGCAGTGCTAGAGATACTGCGGGGGCAAACTATGGCTACACCTTC
TRBD1	TRBV29-1	.	TRBJ1-2	CSVGQGYGYTF	TGCAGCGTGGGACAGGGCTATGGCTACACCTTC
.	TRBV4-3	few	TRBJ1-2	CASSQGTILGYGYTF	TGCGCCAGCAGCCAAGGGACCATACTGGGGTATGGCTACACCTTC
TRBD1	TRBV12-3/TRBV12-4	many	TRBJ1-1	CASILFPGQDMNTEAFF	TGTGCCAGCATTCTTTTTCCGGGACAGGACATGAACACTGAAGCTTTCTTT
TRBD2	TRBV28	.	TRBJ2-7	CASGRGVGYEQYF	TGTGCCTCCGGGCGGGGGGTCGGCTACGAGCAGTACTTC
.	TRBV3-1	.	TRBJ2-7	CASSQRGEKRAYF	TGTGCCAGCAGCCAAAGGGGGGAGAAGAGGGCATACTTC
.	TRBV10-1	many	TRBJ1-3	CASKKETSRHTIYF	TGCGCCAGCAAGAAAGAGACATCGCGACACACCATATATTTT
.	TRBV11-3	many	TRBJ2-6	CASTSSGANVLTF	TGTGCCAGCACCTCTTCTGGGGCCAACGTCCTGACTTTC
.	TRBV3-1	few	TRBJ1-5	CASGDTNQPQHF	TGTGCCTCAGGGGATACCAATCAGCCCCAGCATTTT
TRBD1	TRBV20-1	.	TRBJ1-2	CSAAKLLWGQGIESYGYTF	TGCAGTGCCGCCAAACTCCTCTGGGGACAGGGGATTGAATCCTATGGCTACACCTTC
TRBD2	TRBV10-3	.	TRBJ2-7	CAISDGGGLPYEQYF	TGTGCCATCAGTGATGGGGGGGGACTCCCCTACGAGCAGTACTTC
.	TRBV28	many	TRBJ1-4	CASSLSGANEKLFF	TGTGCCAGCAGTTTATCAGGGGCGAATGAAAAACTGTTTTTT